The sequence of this T cell receptor (beta chain) was determined in a study of cytomegalovirus exposure and HLA in healthy donors. Regarding the study as a whole: Earlier analysis yielded a pattern in which most TCR beta V segments were productive about 90% or about 30% of the time.

Use of 60 Vbeta and 13 Jbeta primers characterized the PCR. Per the original data handling: The count from a later analysis was tens of millions of unique TCR beta chains, about 10 million of them shared. The data were produced by immunoSEQ multiplex PCR, yet TCRdb's version contains in-frame clones alone and is incomplete. The DNA gave D and trimming, while V, J and clone size come from that table. The sample has about 170,000 clones; about four fifths are singletons. All donors participated as healthy donors of bone marrow. As for this clone: Antigen: not known.

CDR3 length equals 14 residues. From germline, CDR1 is MDHEN and CDR2 SYDVKM. J lost 6 bases, V lost 3 bases, and 8 bases had no gene match. The origin of this receptor is a girl aged 10 to 17 in good health and CMV-seropositive. V is TRBV28 and J is TRBJ2-7; 7 bases fit TRBD1. Sequenced: PBMCs. This chain's CDR3 is CASSFDRATGEQYF. The DNA of the CDR3 is TGTGCCAGCAGTTTCGACAGGGCGACGGGCGAGCAGTACTTC. The full variable domain, completed using reference TRBV28 and TRBJ2-7, is DVKVTQSSRYLVKRTGEKVFLECVQDMDHENMFWYRQDPGLGLRLIYFSYDVKMKEKGDIPEGYSVSREKKERFSLILESASTNQTSMYLCASSFDRATGEQYFGPGTRLTVT.